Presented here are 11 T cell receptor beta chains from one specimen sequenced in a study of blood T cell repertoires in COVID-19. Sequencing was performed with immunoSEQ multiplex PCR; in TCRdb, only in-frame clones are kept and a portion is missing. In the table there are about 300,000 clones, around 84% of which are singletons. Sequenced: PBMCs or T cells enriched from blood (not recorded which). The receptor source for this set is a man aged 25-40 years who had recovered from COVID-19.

CDR3 in DNA: TGCGCCAGCAGCCCGACCCGTTGGGGGACAGACTACAATGAGCAGTTCTTC. This sequence encodes CASSPTRWGTDYNEQFF. This rearrangement joins TRBV5-1 to TRBJ2-1, with TRBD1 matching 7 bases. The CDR3 runs 17 residues. Germline V lookup: CDR1 SGHRS, CDR2 YFSETQ. Trimming took 4 bases from V and 3 from J; bases not matched to a gene: 13.

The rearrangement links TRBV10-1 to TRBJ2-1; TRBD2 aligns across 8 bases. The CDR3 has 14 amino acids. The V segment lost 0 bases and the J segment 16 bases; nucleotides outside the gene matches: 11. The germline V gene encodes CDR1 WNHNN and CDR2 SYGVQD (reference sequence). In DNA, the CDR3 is TGCGCCAGCAGTGAGTCCTGGCGGGAGGATAGTTCCTTCTTC. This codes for CASSESWREDSSFF.

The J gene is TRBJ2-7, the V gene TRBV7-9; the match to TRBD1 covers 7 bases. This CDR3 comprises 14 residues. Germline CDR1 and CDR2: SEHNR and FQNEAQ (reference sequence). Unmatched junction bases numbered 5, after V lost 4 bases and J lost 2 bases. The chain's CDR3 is CASSSDRAPYEQYF. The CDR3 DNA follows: TGTGCCAGCAGCTCAGACAGGGCACCCTACGAGCAGTACTTC. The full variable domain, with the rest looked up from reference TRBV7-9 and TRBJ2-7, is DTGVSQNPRHKITKRGQNVTFRCDPISEHNRLYWYRQTLGQGPEFLTYFQNEAQLEKSRLLSDRFSAERPKGSFSTLEIQRTEQGDSAMYLCASSSDRAPYEQYFGPGTRLTVT.

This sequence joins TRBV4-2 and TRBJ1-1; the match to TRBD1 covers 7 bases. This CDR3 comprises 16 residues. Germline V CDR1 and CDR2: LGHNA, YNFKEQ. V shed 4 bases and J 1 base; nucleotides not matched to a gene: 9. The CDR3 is CASSLRQGGENTEAFF. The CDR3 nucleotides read TGTGCCAGCAGCCTCAGACAGGGCGGGGAGAACACTGAAGCTTTCTTT.

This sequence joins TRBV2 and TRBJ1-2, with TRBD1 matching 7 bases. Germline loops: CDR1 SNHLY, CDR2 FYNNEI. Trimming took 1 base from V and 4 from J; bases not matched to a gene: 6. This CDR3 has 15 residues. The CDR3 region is CASSEGAGGRYGYTF. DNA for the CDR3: TGTGCCAGCAGTGAAGGGGCAGGGGGACGCTATGGCTACACCTTC.

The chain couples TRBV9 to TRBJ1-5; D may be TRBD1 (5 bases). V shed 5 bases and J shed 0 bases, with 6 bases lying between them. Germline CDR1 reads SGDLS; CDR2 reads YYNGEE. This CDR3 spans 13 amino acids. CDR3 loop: CASSDSSNQPQHF. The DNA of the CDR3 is TGTGCCAGCAGTGACAGTAGCAATCAGCCCCAGCATTTT. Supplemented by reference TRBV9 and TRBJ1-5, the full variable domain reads DSGVTQTPKHLITATGQRVTLRCSPRSGDLSVYWYQQSLDQGLQFLIQYYNGEERAKGNILERFSAQQFPDLHSELNLSSLELGDSALYFCASSDSSNQPQHFGDGTRLSIL.

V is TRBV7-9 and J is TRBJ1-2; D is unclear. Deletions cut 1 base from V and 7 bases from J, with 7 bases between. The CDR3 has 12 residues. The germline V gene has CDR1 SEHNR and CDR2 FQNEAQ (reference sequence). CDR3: CASSLETGGYTF. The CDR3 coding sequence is TGTGCCAGCAGCTTAGAGACGGGTGGCTACACCTTC. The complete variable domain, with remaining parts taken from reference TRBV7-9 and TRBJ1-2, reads DTGVSQNPRHKITKRGQNVTFRCDPISEHNRLYWYRQTLGQGPEFLTYFQNEAQLEKSRLLSDRFSAERPKGSFSTLEIQRTEQGDSAMYLCASSLETGGYTFGSGTRLTVV.

DNA for the CDR3: TGTGCCAGCAGTGAATCACCTGACAGGACCGGGAACACCGGGGAGCTGTTTTTT. Its protein product is CASSESPDRTGNTGELFF. The rearrangement joins TRBV25-1 to TRBJ2-2, with D maybe TRBD1 (6 bases). Germline lookup yields CDR1 MGHDK and CDR2 SYGVNS. The CDR3 totals 18 residues. V lost 1 base and J 1 base, leaving 16 bases between the germline ends.

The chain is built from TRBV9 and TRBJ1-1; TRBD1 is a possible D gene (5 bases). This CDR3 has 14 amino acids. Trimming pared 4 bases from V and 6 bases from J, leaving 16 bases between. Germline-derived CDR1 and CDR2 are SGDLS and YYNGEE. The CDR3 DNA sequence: TGTGCCAGCAGCCTTACCCCGGGGGTACCTGAAGCTTTCTTT. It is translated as CASSLTPGVPEAFF. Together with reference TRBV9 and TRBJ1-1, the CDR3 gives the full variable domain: DSGVTQTPKHLITATGQRVTLRCSPRSGDLSVYWYQQSLDQGLQFLIQYYNGEERAKGNILERFSAQQFPDLHSELNLSSLELGDSALYFCASSLTPGVPEAFFGQGTRLTVV.

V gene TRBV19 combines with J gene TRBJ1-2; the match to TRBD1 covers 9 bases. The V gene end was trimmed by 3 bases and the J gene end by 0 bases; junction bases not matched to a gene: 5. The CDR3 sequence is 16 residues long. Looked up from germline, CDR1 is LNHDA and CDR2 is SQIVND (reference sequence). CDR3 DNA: TGTGCCAGTAGTATCGGACAGGGGCGTACTAACTATGGCTACACCTTC. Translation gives CASSIGQGRTNYGYTF.

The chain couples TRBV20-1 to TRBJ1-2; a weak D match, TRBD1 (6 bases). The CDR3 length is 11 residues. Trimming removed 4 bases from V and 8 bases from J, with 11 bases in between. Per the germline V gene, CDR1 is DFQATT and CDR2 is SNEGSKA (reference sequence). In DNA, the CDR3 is TGCAGTGCTACAGGACAGAGGGGCTACACCTTC. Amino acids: CSATGQRGYTF.